This entry lists 32 T cell receptor beta chains sequenced from one sample in a study of blood T cell repertoires in COVID-19. TCRdb's table, derived via immunoSEQ multiplex PCR, lists solely in-frame clones and lacks some. The top ten hold less than 9.5% of the sample, which has more than 110,000 clones, roughly four fifths seen once. Sequenced sample: peripheral blood. The receptor set was obtained from a human donor in a cohort sampled during active COVID-19.

CDR3 nucleotide sequence: TGTGCCATCGCCTCGGAGGGCGGGGGACCCTACGAGCAGTACTTC. Amino acids: CAIASEGGGPYEQYF. V gene TRBV10-3 combines with J gene TRBJ2-7; 7 bases are shared with TRBD2. Germline V gene sequence: CDR1 ENHRY, CDR2 SYGVKD. The V and J ends lost 8 bases and 2 bases, in that order; junction bases with no gene match: 12. The CDR3 extends over 15 amino acids.

The rearrangement links TRBV11-2 to TRBJ1-3; D may be TRBD1 (5 bases). Germline CDR1 and CDR2: SGHAT and FQNNGV. The CDR3 is 14 amino acids. Trimming removed 1 base at V and 3 bases at J, with 7 bases between. The CDR3 sequence is CASSLAGFGNTIYF. CDR3 bases: TGTGCCAGCAGCTTAGCAGGGTTTGGAAACACCATATATTTT.

The chain has TRBV7-9 and TRBJ1-1; TRBD1 aligns across 9 bases. Germline CDR1 SEHNR, CDR2 FQNEAQ (reference sequence). The V and J ends lost 4 bases and 5 bases, in that order; junction bases with no gene match: 5. This CDR3 spans 14 amino acids. CDR3 amino acids: CASSSRQGGTEAFF. The CDR3 DNA reads TGTGCCAGCAGCTCCCGACAGGGGGGGACTGAAGCTTTCTTT.

The V gene is TRBV7-9, the J gene TRBJ1-1, with 8 bases fitting TRBD1. J lost 3 bases, V lost 4 bases, and 10 bases had no gene match. The V gene's germline CDR1 is SEHNR and CDR2 FQNEAQ (reference sequence). The length of the CDR3 is 16 residues. CDR3 DNA: TGTGCCAGCAGCTCCGACAGGGGATCGAGAGACACTGAAGCTTTCTTT. Residues: CASSSDRGSRDTEAFF.

The rearrangement joins TRBV7-3 to TRBJ2-3; D ambiguous. V was shortened by 5 bases and J by 3 bases, with 15 bases between the two germline ends. The CDR3 has 15 amino acids. From germline, CDR1 is SGHTA and CDR2 FQGTGA. The chain's CDR3 is CASSPTIISTDTQYF. The CDR3 DNA is TGTGCCAGCAGCCCAACTATCATTTCAACAGATACGCAGTATTTT.

The V and J genes are TRBV14 and TRBJ2-7, with unresolved D. Germline lookup yields CDR1 SGHDN and CDR2 FVKESK. The ends were cut back, 4 bases at V and 5 bases at J, with 15 bases in the middle. CDR3 length: 14 amino acids. The CDR3 DNA sequence: TGTGCCAGCAGCCGAGAAACAACGTACGACGAGCAGTACTTC. Its protein is CASSRETTYDEQYF.

This clone was observed once. V is TRBV4-1 and J is TRBJ2-5, with TRBD1 identical over 8 bases. CDR1 and CDR2 from the germline V gene are MGHRA and YSYEKL. This CDR3 spans 17 amino acids. The V segment lost 0 bases and the J segment 1 base; nucleotides outside the gene matches: 7. CDR3 sequence: CASSQDQAGGVQETQYF. CDR3 DNA: TGCGCCAGCAGCCAAGATCAGGCAGGGGGCGTCCAAGAGACCCAGTACTTC.

This clone was observed a few times. The J gene is TRBJ2-5, the V gene TRBV18, with unresolved D. Germline lookup yields CDR1 KGHSH and CDR2 LQKENI. CDR3 length equals 16 residues. Trimming took 6 bases from V and 4 from J, leaving 21 bases between them. In nucleotides, the CDR3 is TGTGCCAGCTCGCCCGACGCGGAGCTATTGGGAGAGACCCAGTACTTC. It encodes CASSPDAELLGETQYF.

This clone has a handful of counts. The CDR3 DNA is TGTGCCAGCAGCCAATCCGGGACAGGGTCCGGAAAACTGTTTTTT. It codes for CASSQSGTGSGKLFF. The chain couples TRBV3-1 (or the pseudogene TRBV3-2) to TRBJ1-4, with 9 bases matching TRBD1. CDR1 is LGHDT, CDR2 YNNKEL, per germline (reference sequence). This CDR3 has 15 amino acids. Germline trimming cut 2 bases from V and 10 bases from J; bases unmatched to any gene: 8.

The chain recombines TRBV2 with TRBJ1-2, with TRBD1 matching over 12 bases. Germline V CDR1 and CDR2: SNHLY, FYNNEI. The CDR3 spans 15 residues. Losses at the gene ends were 7 bases for V and 4 bases for J; bases not matched to a gene: 7. CDR3 DNA: TGTGCCAGCAATCCCGGGACAGGGGGCCTCTATGGCTACACCTTC. This translates into CASNPGTGGLYGYTF.

V and J are TRBV19 and TRBJ2-5; the D gene is possibly TRBD1 (6 bases). Germline assignment: CDR1 LNHDA and CDR2 SQIVND (reference sequence). This CDR3 is 15 amino acids long. Trimming took 5 bases from V and 2 from J, leaving 15 bases between them. The CDR3 coding sequence is TGTGCCAGTAGTCGATCATTAGGACAGCAAGAGACCCAGTACTTC. Translated, it gives CASSRSLGQQETQYF.

In its sample, this clone was seen a few times. CDR3 in DNA: TGTGCCAGCAGGTTTATCCAGGCCTCCTACGAGCAGTACTTC. Translated, it gives CASRFIQASYEQYF. The rearrangement joins TRBV28 to TRBJ2-7; D not certain. The CDR3 runs 14 residues. CDR1 and CDR2 (germline): MDHEN, SYDVKM. Deletions cut 6 bases from V and 0 bases from J, with 12 bases between.

The chain has TRBV11-2 and TRBJ1-1; tentative D call: TRBD1 (5 bases). This CDR3 has 13 amino acids. Between the trimmed V and J ends, which lost 1 base and 7 bases, there was a span of 10 bases. Per germline, CDR1 SGHAT and CDR2 FQNNGV. The DNA of the CDR3 is TGTGCCAGCAGCTTAGCCCGGGGGTTTGAAGCTTTCTTT. Translated: CASSLARGFEAFF.

This clone was recorded only once. This sequence joins TRBV4-1 and TRBJ2-3; possibly TRBD2 for D (6 bases). Per the germline V gene, CDR1 is MGHRA and CDR2 is YSYEKL. V was pared by 1 base and J by 6 bases, with 20 bases between. The CDR3 runs 17 residues. The CDR3 DNA is TGCGCCAGCAGCCAAGGCCCAGGGACTGGAGTTAGGGATACGCAGTATTTT. As protein: CASSQGPGTGVRDTQYF.

The chain employs TRBV6-6 and TRBJ2-7; 7 bases fit TRBD2. Germline trimming cut 5 bases from V and 2 bases from J; bases unmatched to any gene: 3. Germline V gene data show CDR1 as MNHNY and CDR2 as SVGAGI (reference sequence). This CDR3 spans 13 amino acids. Here the CDR3 reads CASSRGLAYEQYF. CDR3 DNA: TGTGCCAGCAGTCGCGGACTAGCCTACGAGCAGTACTTC.

This clone was counted once. The chain links TRBV19 to TRBJ1-2, with no clear D. Germline V lookup: CDR1 LNHDA, CDR2 SQIVND (reference sequence). The CDR3 runs 14 residues. Trimming took off 1 base at V and 3 bases at J, with 9 bases between the two ends. The CDR3 sequence: CASSIGADYYGYTF. The CDR3 nucleotides are TGTGCCAGTAGTATAGGTGCGGACTACTATGGCTACACCTTC.

The chain couples TRBV5-1 to TRBJ2-7; TRBD2 agrees at 9 bases. Trimming cost V 1 base and J 6 bases; bases outside gene matches: 14. Germline V gene lookup returns CDR1 SGHRS and CDR2 YFSETQ. This CDR3 comprises 17 residues. The CDR3 spells CASSLTPSGGGAGEQYF. The CDR3, as DNA: TGCGCCAGCAGCTTGACCCCCAGTGGCGGGGGGGCCGGCGAGCAGTACTTC. Together with reference TRBV5-1 and TRBJ2-7, the CDR3 gives the full variable domain: KAGVTQTPRYLIKTRGQQVTLSCSPISGHRSVSWYQQTPGQGLQFLFEYFSETQRNKGNFPGRFSGRQFSNSRSEMNVSTLELGDSALYLCASSLTPSGGGAGEQYFGPGTRLTVT.

The chain has TRBV6-6 and TRBJ2-3, with a weak D call TRBD1 (5 bases). Germline lookup yields CDR1 MNHNY and CDR2 SVGAGI (reference sequence). The CDR3 loop spans 14 amino acids. Trimming pared 7 bases from V and 4 bases from J, leaving 15 bases between. The CDR3 reads CASTKGLVSDTQYF. The CDR3 nucleotides are TGTGCCAGCACCAAGGGGCTAGTCTCAGATACGCAGTATTTT.

The chain recombines TRBV6-5 with TRBJ1-2; D gene ambiguous. Germline assignment: CDR1 MNHEY and CDR2 SVGAGI. The CDR3 has 14 residues. Trimming cost V 0 bases and J 2 bases, with 7 bases left between them. DNA for the CDR3: TGTGCCAGCAGTTACTCGGCAGCGAACTATGGCTACACCTTC. This codes for CASSYSAANYGYTF.

This clone was counted only a few times. The CDR3 DNA is TGTGCCAGCAGCCTCGGGTTGAGTCAGCCCCAGCATTTT. Its protein product is CASSLGLSQPQHF. The V call is TRBV3-1 (or the pseudogene TRBV3-2), the J call TRBJ1-5; no clear D. Germline CDR1 LGHDT, CDR2 YNNKEL (reference sequence). The CDR3 runs to 13 residues. V was cut by 4 bases and J by 6 bases, with 10 bases left in between.

This chain connects TRBV11-3 to TRBJ2-1; tentative D call: TRBD1 (6 bases). The CDR3 contains 14 residues. V shed 5 bases and J shed 10 bases, with 18 bases lying between them. The germline CDR1 and CDR2 sequences are SGHNT and YENEEA. The DNA of the CDR3 is TGTGCCAGCAGCCTACAGGGTTCCTATGGGGAGCAGTTCTTC. This codes for CASSLQGSYGEQFF.

The chain has TRBV6-5 and TRBJ1-1; 7 nucleotides line up with TRBD1. Losses at the gene ends were 6 bases for V and 0 bases for J; bases not matched to a gene: 4. Per the germline V gene, CDR1 is MNHEY and CDR2 is SVGAGI. The CDR3 totals 14 residues. CDR3 sequence: CASRYRGLNTEAFF. Here the CDR3 DNA reads TGTGCCAGCAGATACAGGGGTTTGAACACTGAAGCTTTCTTT.

J is TRBJ1-2 and V is TRBV7-2; TRBD1 is a possible D gene (5 bases). Trimming stripped 3 bases from V and 4 bases from J, with 12 bases between. Germline V gene data show CDR1 as SGHTA and CDR2 as FQGNSA. The CDR3 is 14 residues long. CDR3 nucleotide sequence: TGTGCCAGCAGCTTTCGCAGGGTCGGCTATGGCTACACCTTC. Protein product: CASSFRRVGYGYTF.

This chain connects TRBV2 to TRBJ1-2, with TRBD1 identical over 9 bases. Germline CDR1 SNHLY, CDR2 FYNNEI. CDR3 length: 14 residues. Trimming cost V 6 bases and J 3 bases; bases outside gene matches: 5. CDR3 loop: CASSLQGADYGYTF. The CDR3 nucleotides are TGTGCCAGCAGCCTACAGGGGGCGGACTATGGCTACACCTTC. Together with reference TRBV2 and TRBJ1-2, the CDR3 gives the full variable domain: EPEVTQTPSHQVTQMGQEVILRCVPISNHLYFYWYRQILGQKVEFLVSFYNNEISEKSEIFDDQFSVERPDGSNFTLKIRSTKLEDSAMYFCASSLQGADYGYTFGSGTRLTVV.

This chain connects TRBV3-1 (or the pseudogene TRBV3-2) to TRBJ2-5, with TRBD2 identical over 7 bases. The CDR3 is made up of 18 amino acids. V lost 1 base and J lost 1; bases outside the gene matches: 12. Germline lookup yields CDR1 LGHDT and CDR2 YNNKEL (reference sequence). DNA for the CDR3: TGTGCCAGCAGCCAAGTGGGGGACTACTTACGTGGCCAAGAGACCCAGTACTTC. The encoded protein is CASSQVGDYLRGQETQYF.

The V and J genes are TRBV27 and TRBJ1-5, with TRBD1 as a possible D gene (5 bases). Trimming took off 5 bases at V and 2 bases at J, with 13 bases between the two ends. The CDR3 has 15 residues. CDR1 and CDR2 (germline): MNHEY, SMNVEV (reference sequence). The CDR3 nucleotides are TGTGCCAGCAGTCCCTCAGGGTTAGGCAATCAGCCCCAGCATTTT. Translated: CASSPSGLGNQPQHF.

The V and J genes are TRBV2 and TRBJ2-1, with TRBD1 matching 7 bases. This CDR3 has 17 residues. The V segment lost 4 bases and the J segment 5 bases; nucleotides outside the gene matches: 14. Germline V gives CDR1 SNHLY, CDR2 FYNNEI. DNA for the CDR3: TGTGCCAGCAGTGTCAGGGGGACCGAACAAGGGAACAATGAGCAGTTCTTC. Amino acids: CASSVRGTEQGNNEQFF.

The J gene is TRBJ2-5, the V gene TRBV11-3, with a tentative D call TRBD1 (5 bases). The V end lost 3 bases, the J end lost 4 bases, and 9 bases lay between the germline ends. The CDR3 runs to 13 residues. Germline values: CDR1 SGHNT, CDR2 YENEEA. CDR3 in amino acids: CASSLGRGETQYF. In DNA form, the CDR3 reads TGTGCCAGCAGCTTGGGAAGGGGAGAGACCCAGTACTTC.

The J gene is TRBJ1-5, the V gene TRBV2; D call uncertain. Trimming cost V 0 bases and J 5 bases, with 8 bases left between them. CDR3 length: 14 amino acids. Germline lookup yields CDR1 SNHLY and CDR2 FYNNEI. CDR3 sequence: CASSEAGVYQPQHF. CDR3 bases: TGTGCCAGCAGTGAAGCCGGGGTCTATCAGCCCCAGCATTTT. The full variable domain, in which reference TRBV2 and TRBJ1-5 provide the parts outside the CDR3, is EPEVTQTPSHQVTQMGQEVILRCVPISNHLYFYWYRQILGQKVEFLVSFYNNEISEKSEIFDDQFSVERPDGSNFTLKIRSTKLEDSAMYFCASSEAGVYQPQHFGDGTRLSIL.

The chain links TRBV19 to TRBJ1-3, with 7 nucleotides matching TRBD1. CDR1 is LNHDA, CDR2 SQIVND, per germline (reference sequence). The junction had 2 bases not matched to a gene; V was cut back by 7 bases and J by 2 bases. The CDR3 is 13 amino acids. The CDR3 sequence is CASMDRPGNTIYF. As DNA, the CDR3 is TGTGCCAGTATGGACAGGCCTGGAAACACCATATATTTT.

V usage is TRBV11-2 and J usage is TRBJ2-1; a weak D match, TRBD2 (6 bases). The germline V gene has CDR1 SGHAT and CDR2 FQNNGV. This CDR3 is built from 16 residues. The V end lost 5 bases, the J end lost 0 bases, and 14 bases lay between the germline ends. In nucleotides, the CDR3 is TGTGCCAGCAGCCGCGGGACGGGGAGCTCCTACAATGAGCAGTTCTTC. Its translation is CASSRGTGSSYNEQFF.

V usage is TRBV6-6 and J usage is TRBJ1-3; D is perhaps TRBD1 (5 bases). Germline V CDR1 and CDR2: MNHNY, SVGAGI (reference sequence). The CDR3 is 14 amino acids. Trimming left V 2 bases short and J 4 bases short, with 9 bases between. CDR3 sequence reads: CASSYGTPGNTIYF. For the CDR3, the DNA is TGTGCCAGCAGTTACGGGACTCCAGGAAACACCATATATTTT.